This TCR beta chain originates from a study of cytomegalovirus exposure and HLA in healthy donors. Germline loops: CDR1 SEHNR, CDR2 FQNEAQ (reference sequence). The CDR3 loop spans 16 amino acids. PCR was performed using 60 Vbeta and 13 Jbeta primers. TCRdb's copy holds only in-frame clones and misses some; the assay was immunoSEQ multiplex PCR. Among under 300,000 clones, 86% were seen once, and the ten largest hold roughly 4%. Notes on the study in general: Further analysis was carried out later, and it showed several of the most significant clusters appearing linked to common viral pathogens.

About this clone itself: Antigen unknown. A junction boundary mismatches the germline segment, possibly from a read error.

J is TRBJ2-2 and V is TRBV7-9, with D tentatively TRBD2 (6 bases). The sequence was collected from a man aged 35-49 years in good health and CMV-seropositive. The sample was PBMCs. The CDR3 nucleotides are TGTTCCAGCAGCCCTCTAATCGGGAGTGACACCGGGGAGCTGTTTTTT. Translating gives CSSSPLIGSDTGELFF.